The 22 T cell receptor beta chains in this list originate from one sample, sequenced in a study of blood T cells in healthy people across ages. Primed by a sample-barcoded 5' primer and a J-beta primer mix, a second PCR proceeded for about 6 to 11 cycles. MiXCR was run by TCRdb on the 5' RACE reads, yielding one entry per CDR3 protein. The profile shows about 640,000 distinct CDR3 sequences, roughly three fifths of them singletons. The specimen sequenced was blood. These receptors were collected from a man aged 60-69 years in good health.

The V and J genes are TRBV4-2 and TRBJ2-1; D gene unclear. CDR1 is LGHNA, CDR2 YNFKEQ, per germline. V lost 7 bases and J 10 bases, leaving 17 bases between the germline ends. This CDR3 comprises 13 residues. The CDR3 nucleotides are TGTGCCAGCAACCATGACATGCAGCGAGAGCAGTTCTTC. This codes for CASNHDMQREQFF.

The J gene is TRBJ2-5, the V gene TRBV4-1; 10 bases match TRBD1. Germline V gene lookup returns CDR1 MGHRA and CDR2 YSYEKL. The trim removed 2 bases at V and 1 base at J, leaving 4 bases unmatched. The CDR3 runs 16 residues. The CDR3 sequence: CASSQPGTGAQETQYF. In DNA, the CDR3 is TGCGCCAGCAGCCAACCAGGGACAGGGGCCCAAGAGACCCAGTACTTC.

The rearrangement links TRBV11-2 to TRBJ2-7, with D tentatively TRBD1 (6 bases). V dropped 0 bases and J dropped 3 bases, with 12 bases sitting between them. Germline loops: CDR1 SGHAT, CDR2 FQNNGV. The CDR3 is 15 residues long. DNA for the CDR3: TGTGCCAGCAGCTTAGACCGGGACATCCTCTACGAGCAGTACTTC. Translation: CASSLDRDILYEQYF.

This clonotype was picked up a small number of times. The chain recombines TRBV9 with TRBJ2-5, with D possibly called TRBD1 or TRBD2 (5 bases each). CDR3 length: 15 residues. Germline-derived CDR1 and CDR2 are SGDLS and YYNGEE. Trimming removed 2 bases from V and 4 bases from J, with 15 bases in between. The CDR3 nucleotides read TGTGCCAGCAGCGTGGGGGTAGGTTTCGGAGAGACCCAGTACTTC. Amino acid sequence: CASSVGVGFGETQYF.

This clonotype was seen once. The chain uses TRBV28 and TRBJ2-7; a weak D match, TRBD2 (6 bases). The tail of the sequence fits TRBJ2-5 better, so the J call may be wrong. The germline V gene encodes CDR1 MDHEN and CDR2 SYDVKM. This CDR3 comprises 14 residues. In DNA form, the CDR3 reads TGTGCCAGCAAGATACCGGGACCGGAGGGGACCCAGTACTTC. It translates to CASKIPGPEGTQYF.

J is TRBJ2-4 and V is TRBV2; D remains ambiguous. V lost 6 bases and J 8 bases, leaving 8 bases between the germline ends. Germline V gene data show CDR1 as SNHLY and CDR2 as FYNNEI. This CDR3 has 11 amino acids. This chain's CDR3 is CASRINDIQYF. The CDR3 DNA sequence: TGTGCCAGCAGGATCAATGACATTCAGTACTTC.

Points on this clonotype: This could be a read error, since a much larger clone is one nucleotide away. V gene TRBV28 combines with J gene TRBJ2-1; 11 bases fit TRBD2. The CDR3 length is 15 residues. The germline CDR1 and CDR2 sequences are MDHEN and SYDVKM. J was trimmed by 10 bases and V by 2 bases; bases with no gene match: 7. CDR3 DNA sequence: TGTGCCAGCAGTTTAGCGACTAGCGGGAACTACGAGCAGTTCTTC. Its translation is CASSLATSGNYEQFF.

This sequence joins TRBV11-2 and TRBJ2-1; no firm D call. TRBJ2-7 explains the end of the DNA better; the J call may be wrong. Looked up from germline, CDR1 is SGHAT and CDR2 is FQNNGV. The CDR3 runs 14 residues. CDR3 loop: CASSRAGYAGEQYF. In DNA, the CDR3 is TGTGCCAGCAGCCGAGCCGGCTATGCTGGGGAGCAGTACTTC.

The chain joins TRBV5-1 to TRBJ2-1; 9 positions agree with TRBD2. After removal of 5 bases from V and 2 bases from J, the junction contained 5 bases not matched to a gene. Germline CDR1 is SGHRS and CDR2 is YFSETQ. The CDR3 contains 15 residues. DNA of the CDR3: TGCGCCAGCAGACAAGCGGGGGGCCCCTACAATGAGCAGTTCTTC. Protein sequence: CASRQAGGPYNEQFF.

This clonotype has a single count. This sequence joins TRBV5-1 and TRBJ2-5; D not resolved. Trimming took 5 bases from V and 1 from J, leaving 9 bases between them. The CDR3 consists of 13 residues. In germline, CDR1 is SGHRS, CDR2 YFSETQ. CDR3 protein: CASRKEPQETQYF. CDR3 in DNA: TGCGCCAGCAGAAAAGAACCCCAAGAGACCCAGTACTTC. Based on the CDR3 plus reference TRBV5-1 and TRBJ2-5, the full variable domain is KAGVTQTPRYLIKTRGQQVTLSCSPISGHRSVSWYQQTPGQGLQFLFEYFSETQRNKGNFPGRFSGRQFSNSRSEMNVSTLELGDSALYLCASRKEPQETQYFGPGTRLLVL.

In its sample, this clonotype was seen a few times. The J gene is TRBJ2-1, the V gene TRBV4-2, with 9 bases fitting TRBD1. Germline V CDR1 and CDR2: LGHNA, YNFKEQ. V lost 0 bases to trimming and J lost 4 bases; unmatched junction nucleotides: 4. CDR3 length: 16 residues. This CDR3 is CASSQEETGGYNEQFF. In DNA form, the CDR3 reads TGTGCCAGCAGCCAAGAAGAGACAGGGGGTTACAATGAGCAGTTCTTC.

This chain connects TRBV20-1 to TRBJ2-1; D uncertain. CDR3 length: 16 amino acids. Germline V gene data show CDR1 as DFQATT and CDR2 as SNEGSKA (reference sequence). V was pared by 3 bases and J by 3 bases, with 18 bases between. CDR3 region: CSARALDVVLYNEQFF. The CDR3 bases are TGCAGTGCTAGGGCCCTTGATGTGGTCCTCTACAATGAGCAGTTCTTC.

The chain has TRBV12-3 or TRBV12-4 and TRBJ2-7; tentatively, D is TRBD1 (6 bases). V was cut by 5 bases and J by 7 bases, with 15 bases left in between. The CDR3 consists of 13 residues. CDR3 sequence: CASSRRRQDEQYF. The DNA for the CDR3 is TGTGCCAGCAGTCGACGGAGACAGGATGAGCAGTACTTC.

This clonotype was seen only a few times. DNA for the CDR3: TGTGCCAGCAGTGTGACTAGAGGTGAGCAGTTCTTC. Its protein is CASSVTRGEQFF. This chain connects TRBV2 to TRBJ2-1, with D perhaps TRBD2 (6 bases). CDR1 SNHLY and CDR2 FYNNEI come from the germline V gene. This CDR3 has 12 amino acids. V dropped 4 bases and J dropped 9 bases, with 10 bases sitting between them.

This chain joins TRBV20-1 and TRBJ1-2; D uncertain. V was cut by 3 bases and J by 0 bases, with 11 bases left in between. The CDR3 is 14 residues long. Germline CDR1 DFQATT, CDR2 SNEGSKA (reference sequence). The CDR3 here is CSASEATTNYGYTF. The DNA for the CDR3 is TGCAGTGCTAGCGAGGCGACCACTAACTATGGCTACACCTTC.

This clonotype was detected only a few times. The chain has TRBV20-1 and TRBJ2-5, with 7 bases identical to TRBD1. This CDR3 contains 15 residues. Germline CDR1 reads DFQATT; CDR2 reads SNEGSKA (reference sequence). J gave up 2 bases and V 5 bases, and 11 bases lay outside the gene matches. CDR3: CSAGSTGMMQETQYF. CDR3 nucleotide sequence: TGCAGTGCTGGCTCGACAGGGATGATGCAAGAGACCCAGTACTTC.

The rearrangement links TRBV11-2 to TRBJ2-7; TRBD2 is a possible D gene (6 bases). V was shortened by 2 bases and J by 0 bases, with 14 bases between the two germline ends. This CDR3 comprises 16 residues. Germline CDR1 SGHAT, CDR2 FQNNGV. The CDR3 DNA reads as TGTGCCAGCAGCTTACGTCCGGGACTGAGCTCCTACGAGCAGTACTTC. Translating gives CASSLRPGLSSYEQYF.

This chain uses TRBV12-3 or TRBV12-4 with TRBJ2-4; 9 bases are a match to TRBD1. V dropped 7 bases and J dropped 6; count of bases not matched to a gene: 10. CDR3 size: 15 residues. CDR3 nucleotide sequence: TGTGCCAGCAACGCGGGACAGGGAGGCGCAAACATTCAGTACTTC. Protein: CASNAGQGGANIQYF.

J is TRBJ1-2 and V is TRBV3-1; tentatively, D is TRBD1 (5 bases). Germline CDR1 reads LGHDT; CDR2 reads YNNKEL (reference sequence). The CDR3 has 11 amino acids. V lost 1 base, J lost 13 bases, and 10 bases lay in between. CDR3 bases: TGTGCCAGCAGCCAAGTAGGGGCAAGCACCTTC. The encoded protein is CASSQVGASTF.

As regards this clonotype: A clone one base away is much larger, so this may be a read error. This chain links TRBV9 with TRBJ2-5, with D perhaps given as TRBD1 or TRBD2 (5 bases each). The tail of the sequence fits TRBJ2-7 better, so the J call may be wrong. The V gene's germline CDR1 is SGDLS and CDR2 YYNGEE. CDR3 length equals 13 residues. The CDR3 loop reads CASSGGKKGEQYF. The DNA of the CDR3 is TGTGCCAGCAGCGGGGGGAAGAAAGGCGAGCAGTACTTC.

This clonotype is a singleton in its sample. CDR3 DNA sequence: TGTGCCAGCACCCTTAGCGGGGGGGCCGGTGAGCAGTTCTTC. Translating it yields CASTLSGGAGEQFF. The rearrangement uses TRBV5-4 and TRBJ2-1; 11 bases align to TRBD2. The CDR3 contains 14 residues. Per germline, CDR1 SGHNT and CDR2 YYREEE (reference sequence). V shed 6 bases and J 9 bases; nucleotides not matched to a gene: 8.

The V gene is TRBV12-3 or TRBV12-4, the J gene TRBJ1-5, with 7 bases fitting TRBD1. The CDR3 consists of 15 residues. Losses at the gene ends were 6 bases for V and 0 bases for J; bases not matched to a gene: 5. The CDR3 loop is CASRPTGDSNQPQHF. The DNA for the CDR3 is TGTGCCAGCAGACCCACAGGGGATAGCAATCAGCCCCAGCATTTT.